A single T cell receptor beta chain is shown here with its context. This entry belongs to a study of shared clonotypes between healthy human individuals. Trimming shortened V by 0 bases and J by 2 bases, and 19 bases separated the two germline ends. Germline loops: CDR1 SEHNR, CDR2 FQNEAQ (reference sequence). There are 18 residues in the CDR3. Samples underwent the assay at deep level. The table came from immunoSEQ multiplex PCR; TCRdb's copy has only in-frame clones and leaves some out. This table has over 2,000,000 clones, roughly 95% appearing once. The naive CD8 subset, CD45RO-negative cells positively selected for CCR7, excluded terminally differentiated effector memory CD45RA+ cells.

The TCR comes from a man in his late teens or twenties in good health. Some clones in this sample may be carry-over from other donors' samples. The sequencing input was naive CD8+ T cells from PBMCs. J is TRBJ1-2 and V is TRBV7-9; D gene ambiguous. The CDR3 loop is CASSLALQGQSLNYGYTF. The CDR3 nucleotides are TGTGCCAGCAGCTTAGCGCTCCAAGGCCAGTCCCTGAACTATGGCTACACCTTC.